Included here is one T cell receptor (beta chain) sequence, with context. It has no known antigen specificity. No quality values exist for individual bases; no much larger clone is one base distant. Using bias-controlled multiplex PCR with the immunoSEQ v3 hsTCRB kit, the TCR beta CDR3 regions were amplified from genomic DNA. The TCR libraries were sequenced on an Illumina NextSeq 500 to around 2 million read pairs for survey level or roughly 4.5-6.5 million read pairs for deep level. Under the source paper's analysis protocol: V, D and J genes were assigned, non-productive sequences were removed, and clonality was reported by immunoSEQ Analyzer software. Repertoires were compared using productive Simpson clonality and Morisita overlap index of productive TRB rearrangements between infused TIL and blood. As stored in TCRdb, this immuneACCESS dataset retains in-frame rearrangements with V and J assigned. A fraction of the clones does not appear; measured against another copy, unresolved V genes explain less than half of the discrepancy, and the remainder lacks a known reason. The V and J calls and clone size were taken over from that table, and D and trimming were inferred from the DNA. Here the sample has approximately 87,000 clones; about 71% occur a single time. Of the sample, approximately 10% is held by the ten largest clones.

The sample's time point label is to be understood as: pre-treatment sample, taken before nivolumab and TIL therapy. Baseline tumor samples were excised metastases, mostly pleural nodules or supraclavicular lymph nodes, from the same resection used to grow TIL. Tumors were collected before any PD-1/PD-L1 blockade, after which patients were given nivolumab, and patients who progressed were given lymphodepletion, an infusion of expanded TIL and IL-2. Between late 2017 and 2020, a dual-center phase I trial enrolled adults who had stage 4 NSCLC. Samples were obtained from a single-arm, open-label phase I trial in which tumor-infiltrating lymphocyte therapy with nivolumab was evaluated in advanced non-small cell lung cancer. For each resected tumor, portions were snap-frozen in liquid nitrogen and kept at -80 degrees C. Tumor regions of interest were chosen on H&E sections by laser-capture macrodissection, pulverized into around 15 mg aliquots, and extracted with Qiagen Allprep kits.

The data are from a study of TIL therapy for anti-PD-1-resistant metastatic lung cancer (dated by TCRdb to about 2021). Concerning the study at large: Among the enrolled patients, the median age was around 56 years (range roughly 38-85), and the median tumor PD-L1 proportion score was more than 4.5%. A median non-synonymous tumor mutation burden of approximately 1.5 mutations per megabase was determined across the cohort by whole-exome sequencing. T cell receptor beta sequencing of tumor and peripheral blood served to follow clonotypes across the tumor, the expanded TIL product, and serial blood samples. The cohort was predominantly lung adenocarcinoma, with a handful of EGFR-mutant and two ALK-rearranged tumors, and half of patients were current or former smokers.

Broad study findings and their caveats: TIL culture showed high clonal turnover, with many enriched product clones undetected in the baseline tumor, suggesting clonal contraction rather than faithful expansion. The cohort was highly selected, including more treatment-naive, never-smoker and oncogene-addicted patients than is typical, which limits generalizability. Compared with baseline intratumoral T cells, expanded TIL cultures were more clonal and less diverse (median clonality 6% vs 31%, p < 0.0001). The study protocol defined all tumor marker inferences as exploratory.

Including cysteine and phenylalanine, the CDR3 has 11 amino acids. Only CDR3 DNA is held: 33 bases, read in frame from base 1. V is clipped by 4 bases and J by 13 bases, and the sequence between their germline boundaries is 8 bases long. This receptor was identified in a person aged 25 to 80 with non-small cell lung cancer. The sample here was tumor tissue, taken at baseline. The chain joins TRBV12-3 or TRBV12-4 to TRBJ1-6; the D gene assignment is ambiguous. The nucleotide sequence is TGTGCCAGCAGTTCCCTGGGCCCCCTCCACTTT. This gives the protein CASSSLGPLHF.